The 3 T cell receptor beta chains given below trace back to one sample, sequenced in a study of graft-versus-host responses after intestinal transplantation. TCRdb's table, derived via immunoSEQ multiplex PCR, lists solely in-frame clones and lacks some. The table lists thousands of clones, around 70% of them singletons, with approximately 40% in the top ten. The source material was PBMCs, sampled roughly 540 days after intestinal transplant. The source of these receptors is a human patient who received an intestinal transplant, so some T cells may come from the graft donor.

V is TRBV5-5 and J is TRBJ1-2; D not certain. V was pared by 4 bases and J by 2 bases, with 18 bases between. The CDR3 contains 16 residues. Germline CDR1 is SGHKS and CDR2 is YYEKEE (reference sequence). CDR3 amino acids: CASSQDIGFTNYGYTF. The CDR3 nucleotides read TGTGCCAGCAGCCAAGATATTGGCTTTACAAACTATGGCTACACCTTC. The variable domain in full, with the rest retrieved from reference TRBV5-5 and TRBJ1-2, is DAGVTQSPTHLIKTRGQQVTLRCSPISGHKSVSWYQQVLGQGPQFIFQYYEKEERGRGNFPDRFSARQFPNYSSELNVNALLLGDSALYLCASSQDIGFTNYGYTFGSGTRLTVV.

This clone was picked up a small number of times. The chain links TRBV13 to TRBJ2-7; D possibly corresponds to TRBD2 (5 bases). Trimming shortened V by 5 bases and J by 0 bases, and 11 bases separated the two germline ends. CDR1 and CDR2 (germline): PRHDT, FYEKMQ (reference sequence). The CDR3 totals 14 residues. The DNA for the CDR3 is TGTGCCAGCAGCCCGAGGGCCTACTCCTACGAGCAGTACTTC. Its translation is CASSPRAYSYEQYF.

Turning to this clone: Being one base from a much bigger clone, this may be a read error. This sequence joins TRBV4-3 and TRBJ1-4, with D unclear. Germline CDR1 and CDR2: LGHNA and YSLEER. The CDR3 has 15 amino acids. The CDR3 is CASGHPGYTNEKLFF. CDR3 nucleotides: TGCGCCAGCGGCCATCCGGGGTATACTAATGAAAAACTGTTTTTT.